A selection of T cell receptor beta chains follows, all from one sample in a study of vaccination effects on CD4 cells after COVID-19. Using immunoSEQ multiplex PCR, the repertoire was profiled, and TCRdb retains in-frame clones only, with some absent. Altogether about 73,000 clones are present, about 78% being singletons, with the ten largest covering over 9.5%. What these receptors recognize is not known. The sample here was CD4+ T cells from PBMCs cultured with SARS-CoV-2 spike peptides, taken before COVID-19 vaccination. All receptors come from a human donor who received a COVID-19 vaccine. CDR3s leave out the opening cysteine and the closing phenylalanine or tryptophan. The D gene is left open where the match is weak.

>TRBV3-1/TRBV3-2|TRBJ1-1|11|.
ASSQDMNTEAF
>TRBV7-3|TRBJ1-5|14|TRBD1
ASSTAGTGSGQPQH
>TRBV28|TRBJ1-4|9|.
ASSLGGKLF
>TRBV24-1|TRBJ1-6|12|.
ATSRGTSNSPLH
>TRBV13|TRBJ2-2|14|.
ASSPRSSGYTGELF
>TRBV7-8|TRBJ1-1|13|.
ASSDQTGSVTEAF
>TRBV6-2/TRBV6-3|TRBJ2-3|11|.
ASSRPPGDTQY
>TRBV6-1|TRBJ2-5|12|.
ASSEGNARETQY
>TRBV24-1|TRBJ1-3|11|.
AVQGTSGNTIY
>TRBV3-1/TRBV3-2|TRBJ2-5|16|TRBD2
ASSQDFVGGGIQETQY
>TRBV5-1|TRBJ1-1|12|.
ASSLLQQGREAF
>TRBV24-1|TRBJ1-5|15|.
ATSAAAGGQGYQPQH
>TRBV27|TRBJ1-3|11|.
ATKAWGGNTIY
>TRBV11-2|TRBJ2-5|12|.
ASSSPGIGETQY
>TRBV24-1|TRBJ2-2|13|.
ATSDTAENTGELF
>TRBV19|TRBJ1-2|13|TRBD1
ASSIAGTAVNGYT
>TRBV5-1|TRBJ2-3|16|TRBD2
ASSYGLAGAPTTDTQY
>TRBV20-1|TRBJ2-1|9|TRBD2
SASRLAEQF
>TRBV6-5|TRBJ2-1|13|.
ASSTEASSYNEQF
>TRBV18|TRBJ1-1|11|.
ASSPTVNTEAF
>TRBV6-5|TRBJ1-2|11|.
ASRYTGGNGYT
>TRBV7-2|TRBJ2-2|16|.
ASRKSWDGSPNTGELF
>TRBV5-1|TRBJ1-2|12|TRBD1
ASSTGQGDYGYT
>TRBV20-1|TRBJ1-3|13|.
SASNGGNSGNTIY
>TRBV15|TRBJ2-1|12|TRBD1
ATRTGVSYNEQF
>TRBV18|TRBJ2-6|14|.
ASSPLILSGANVLT
>TRBV29-1|TRBJ1-1|11|.
SVEEQVDTEAF
>TRBV27|TRBJ2-2|12|.
ASSLAQLTGELF
>TRBV7-9|TRBJ2-1|13|TRBD2
ASSRSSGGASEQF
>TRBV24-1|TRBJ2-2|12|.
ATSDRGYTGELF
>TRBV18|TRBJ1-4|16|.
ASSPRQEGLTTNEKLF
>TRBV21-1|TRBJ1-1|9|.
ASTKSAEAF
>TRBV27|TRBJ1-5|14|.
ASSYGGPGSNQPQH
>TRBV7-8|TRBJ2-5|11|.
ASSRGAQETQY
>TRBV2|TRBJ1-2|11|.
ASSLQADTGYT
>TRBV3-1/TRBV3-2|TRBJ2-5|12|.
ASSQGYGEETQY
>TRBV5-6|TRBJ2-5|9|.
ASSLTETQY
>TRBV7-2|TRBJ2-2|17|TRBD2
ASSLDLRGGSLNTGELF
>TRBV29-1|TRBJ2-5|10|.
SVDRGRETQY
>TRBV7-9|TRBJ1-4|11|.
ASSRAGGEKLF
>TRBV27|TRBJ1-6|10|TRBD1
ASSLQQGPLH
>TRBV7-9|TRBJ2-3|13|TRBD2
ASSQSGGGTDTQY
>TRBV9|TRBJ2-3|13|.
ASSSRPDGTDTQY
>TRBV5-1|TRBJ1-2|11|.
ASSLIQGVVYT
>TRBV30|TRBJ2-1|12|.
AWRPDTDYNEQF
>TRBV5-6|TRBJ2-5|11|.
ASSPGTKETQY
>TRBV30|TRBJ1-2|12|.
ALRPHPSYYGYT
>TRBV19|TRBJ2-2|12|TRBD1
ASQDRGRTGELF
>TRBV9|TRBJ2-3|10|.
ASSGTDNTQY
>TRBV30|TRBJ1-4|11|TRBD1
AWSEGTDEKLF